This T cell receptor beta chain was sequenced for a study of blood T cell repertoires in COVID-19. As for the study in general: Samples taken during acute and convalescent COVID-19 were collected in the United States, Italy and Spain.

Germline V lookup: CDR1 SGHRS, CDR2 YFSETQ. V lost 6 bases to trimming and J lost 1 base, with 13 bases between them. The CDR3 has 15 amino acids. Either two negative PCRs, clearance, or symptom resolution qualified Cohort 3 donors as recovered. As originally analysed: Amplification from reference gene primers served as the basis for estimated nucleated cell counts. Sequencing used immunoSEQ multiplex PCR; TCRdb keeps in-frame clones, though not all of them. The V and J calls and clone size are taken from that table; D and trimming were inferred from the DNA. The repertoire holds 120,000 to 150,000 clones, with around four fifths as singletons.

The rearrangement uses TRBV5-1 and TRBJ2-2, with TRBD1 as a possible D gene (6 bases). Sequencing was done on a sample of PBMCs or T cells enriched from blood (not recorded which). This sequence was found in a woman in her forties who had recovered from COVID-19. As DNA, the CDR3 is TGCGCCAGCAACCGAGTGGGACAGAACACCGGGGAGCTGTTTTTT. It translates to CASNRVGQNTGELFF.